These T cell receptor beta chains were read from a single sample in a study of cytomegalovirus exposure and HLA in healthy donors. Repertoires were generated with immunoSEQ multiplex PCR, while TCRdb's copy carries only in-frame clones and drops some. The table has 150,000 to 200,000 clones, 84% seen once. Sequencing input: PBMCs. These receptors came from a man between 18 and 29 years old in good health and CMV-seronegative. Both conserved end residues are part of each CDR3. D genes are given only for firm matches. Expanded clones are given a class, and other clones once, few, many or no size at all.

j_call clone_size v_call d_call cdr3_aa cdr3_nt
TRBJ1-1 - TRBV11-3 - CASSPAGGNTEAFF TGTGCCAGCAGCCCCGCGGGGGGTAACACTGAAGCTTTCTTT
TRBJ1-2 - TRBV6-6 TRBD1 CASRVESGQGSYGYTF TGTGCCAGCAGAGTCGAATCGGGACAGGGGAGCTATGGCTACACCTTC
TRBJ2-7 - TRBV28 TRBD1 CASSESGTGGYEQYF TGTGCCAGCAGTGAATCCGGGACAGGGGGGTACGAGCAGTACTTC
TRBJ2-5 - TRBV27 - CASSSGQSPQETQYF TGTGCCAGCAGTTCCGGACAGTCGCCGCAGGAGACCCAGTACTTC
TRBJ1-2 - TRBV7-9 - CSSSSDLPDSAGYNGYTF TGTTCCAGCAGCTCCGACCTCCCGGACAGCGCCGGATACAATGGCTACACCTTC
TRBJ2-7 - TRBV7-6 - CASSFLSGTDEQYF TGTGCCAGCAGCTTTCTATCAGGGACTGACGAGCAGTACTTC
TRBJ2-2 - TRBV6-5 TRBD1 CASRHGTEHTGELFF TGTGCCAGCAGACATGGGACAGAGCACACCGGGGAGCTGTTTTTT
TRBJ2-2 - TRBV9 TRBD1 CASSAHPGQGALGELFF TGTGCCAGCAGCGCTCATCCGGGACAGGGGGCGCTCGGGGAGCTGTTTTTT
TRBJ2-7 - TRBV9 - CASSSTPHEQYF TGTGCCAGCAGCTCCACACCCCACGAGCAGTACTTC
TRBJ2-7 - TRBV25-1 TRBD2 CASSPLAEPYEQYF TGTGCCAGCAGCCCCCTAGCGGAGCCCTACGAGCAGTACTTC
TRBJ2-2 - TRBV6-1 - CASSLTNTGELFF TGTGCCAGCAGTTTAACGAACACCGGGGAGCTGTTTTTT
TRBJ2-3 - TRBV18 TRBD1 CASSPWGTGPDTQYF TGTGCCAGCTCACCATGGGGGACAGGGCCAGATACGCAGTATTTT
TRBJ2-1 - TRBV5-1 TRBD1 CASSLTGDEQFF TGCGCCAGCAGCTTAACAGGGGATGAGCAGTTCTTC
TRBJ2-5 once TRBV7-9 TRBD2 CASSPLSGGYQETQYF TGTGCCAGCAGCCCGCTTAGCGGGGGGTACCAAGAGACCCAGTACTTC
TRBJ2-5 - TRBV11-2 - CASSLFSELETQYF TGTGCCAGCAGCTTATTTTCCGAACTGGAGACCCAGTACTTC
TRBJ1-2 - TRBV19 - CASSIRQGGYTF TGTGCCAGTAGTATTAGACAAGGCGGCTACACCTTC
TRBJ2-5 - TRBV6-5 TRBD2 CAIGAGETQYF TGTGCAATTGGAGCGGGGGAGACCCAGTACTTC
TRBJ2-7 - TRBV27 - CASSFGAQHSYEQYF TGTGCCAGCAGTTTTGGGGCTCAACACTCCTACGAGCAGTACTTC
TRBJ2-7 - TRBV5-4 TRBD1 CASSAKPGQGTDEQYF TGTGCCAGCAGCGCTAAACCGGGACAGGGGACCGACGAGCAGTACTTC
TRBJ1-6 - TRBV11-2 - CASSSELSPLHF TGTGCCAGCAGCTCTGAGCTGTCACCCCTCCACTTT
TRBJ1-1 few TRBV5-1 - CASSLAAGVLNTEAFF TGCGCCAGCAGCTTGGCCGCAGGGGTGCTGAACACTGAAGCTTTCTTT
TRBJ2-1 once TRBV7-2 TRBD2 CASSPSSGRAGDEQFF TGTGCCAGCAGCCCCTCTAGCGGGAGGGCCGGGGATGAGCAGTTCTTC
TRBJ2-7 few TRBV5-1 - CASSFSQGRGEQYF TGCGCCAGCAGCTTCAGTCAGGGGCGAGGCGAGCAGTACTTC
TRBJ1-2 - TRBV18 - CASSPRGIGGRGYTF TGTGCCAGCTCACCTAGAGGCATCGGGGGACGCGGCTACACCTTC
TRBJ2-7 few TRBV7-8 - CASSTGAAIYEQYF TGTGCCAGCAGCACGGGAGCGGCTATCTACGAGCAGTACTTC
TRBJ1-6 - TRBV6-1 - CASSAPSDPPLHF TGTGCCAGCAGTGCCCCCAGTGATCCACCCCTCCACTTT
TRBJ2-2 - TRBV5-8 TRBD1 CASSRTGRGTGELFF TGTGCCAGCAGTAGGACAGGGCGGGGTACCGGGGAGCTGTTTTTT
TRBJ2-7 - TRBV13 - CASSHTAEQYF TGTGCCAGCAGCCACACCGCCGAGCAGTACTTC
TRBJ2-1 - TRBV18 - CASSLASEYNEQFF TGTGCCAGCTCACTGGCTAGCGAGTACAATGAGCAGTTCTTC
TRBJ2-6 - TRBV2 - CASSDLDSGANVLTF TGTGCCAGCAGTGATCTAGACTCTGGGGCCAACGTCCTGACTTTC
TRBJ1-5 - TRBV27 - CASSKGMSGSNQPQHF TGTGCCAGCAGTAAGGGAATGAGCGGTAGCAATCAGCCCCAGCATTTT
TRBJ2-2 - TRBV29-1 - CSTREENTGELFF TGCAGCACCCGAGAGGAGAACACCGGGGAGCTGTTTTTT
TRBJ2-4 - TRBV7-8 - CASSLGGFETKNIQYF TGTGCCAGCAGCTTAGGGGGCTTTGAAACCAAAAACATTCAGTACTTC
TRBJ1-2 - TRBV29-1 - CSVEDRRVYTF TGCAGCGTTGAAGATCGCAGGGTCTACACCTTC
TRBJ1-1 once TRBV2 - CASSEGSAVSYTEAFF TGTGCCAGCAGTGAAGGATCCGCAGTCTCTTACACTGAAGCTTTCTTT
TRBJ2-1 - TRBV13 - CASSPRGLRLRDEQFF TGTGCCAGCAGCCCACGGGGTCTGCGCCTACGGGATGAGCAGTTCTTC
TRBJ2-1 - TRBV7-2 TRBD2 CASSLPGLAEGEQFF TGTGCCAGCAGCCTCCCGGGACTAGCAGAAGGTGAGCAGTTCTTC
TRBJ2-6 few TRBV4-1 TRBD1 CASSPRQGVSGANVLTF TGCGCCAGCAGCCCAAGACAGGGGGTCTCTGGGGCCAACGTCCTGACTTTC
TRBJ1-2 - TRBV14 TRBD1 CASSPWTGLGYGYTF TGTGCCAGCAGCCCGTGGACAGGGCTTGGGTATGGCTACACCTTC
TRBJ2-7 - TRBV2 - CASHLGHDPDYEQYF TGTGCCAGCCACCTCGGGCACGACCCCGACTACGAGCAGTACTTC
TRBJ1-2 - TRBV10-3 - CAITSGPHGYTF TGTGCCATCACATCAGGGCCACATGGCTACACCTTC
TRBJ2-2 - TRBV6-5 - CASSPTFESGELFF TGTGCCAGCAGCCCCACCTTTGAGAGCGGGGAGCTGTTTTTT
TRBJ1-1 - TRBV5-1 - CASRPTQGNLNTEAFF TGCGCCAGCAGACCTACCCAGGGGAATCTGAACACTGAAGCTTTCTTT
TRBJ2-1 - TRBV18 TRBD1 CASSPGQLRSSYNEQFF TGTGCCAGCTCACCGGGACAGTTGAGAAGCTCCTACAATGAGCAGTTCTTC
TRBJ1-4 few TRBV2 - CASIDNEKLFF TGTGCCAGCATAGATAATGAAAAACTGTTTTTT
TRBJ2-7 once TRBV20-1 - CSVGRAHEQYF TGCAGTGTAGGCAGGGCCCACGAGCAGTACTTC
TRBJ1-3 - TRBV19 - CASSVQGVSGNTIYF TGTGCCAGTAGTGTTCAAGGGGTCTCTGGAAACACCATATATTTT
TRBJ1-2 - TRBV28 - CASSPLGGYNYGYTF TGTGCCAGCAGTCCCCTCGGGGGGTACAACTATGGCTACACCTTC
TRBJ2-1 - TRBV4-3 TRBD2 CASSQEPAGAVGEQFF TGCGCCAGCAGCCAAGAACCAGCGGGAGCTGTTGGTGAGCAGTTCTTC
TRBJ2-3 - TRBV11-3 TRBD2 CASSLLAFSTDTQYF TGTGCCAGCAGCCTACTAGCGTTTAGCACAGATACGCAGTATTTT
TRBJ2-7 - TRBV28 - CASSQIRSAYEQYF TGTGCCAGCAGTCAAATCCGGTCCGCCTACGAGCAGTACTTC
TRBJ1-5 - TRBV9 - CASSVDPSQPQHF TGTGCCAGCAGCGTAGATCCGAGTCAGCCCCAGCATTTT
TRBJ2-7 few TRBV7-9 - CASSFDARSSYEQYF TGTGCCAGCAGCTTCGACGCTAGAAGCTCCTACGAGCAGTACTTC
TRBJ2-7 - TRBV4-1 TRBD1 CASSQTFSGTAVYEQYF TGCGCCAGCAGCCAAACTTTTTCCGGGACAGCCGTTTACGAGCAGTACTTC
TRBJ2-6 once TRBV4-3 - CASSQDAGTGANVLTF TGCGCCAGCAGCCAAGATGCAGGGACTGGGGCCAACGTCCTGACTTTC
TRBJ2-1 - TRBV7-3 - CASADTDSYNEQFF TGTGCCAGTGCCGACACAGACTCCTACAATGAGCAGTTCTTC
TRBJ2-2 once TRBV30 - CAWSGYPKAGELFF TGTGCCTGGAGTGGTTACCCGAAAGCCGGGGAGCTGTTCTTT